This T cell receptor (beta chain) is drawn from a study of T cell changes during pregnancy in multiple sclerosis. Trimming cost V 11 bases and J 5 bases; bases outside gene matches: 6. Germline CDR1 reads ENHRY; CDR2 reads SYGVKD. This CDR3 region has 13 residues. Libraries were prepared by immunoSEQ multiplex PCR; TCRdb keeps only in-frame clonotypes and omits some of them. The data show over 85,000 clones, 75% to 95% seen once. Sample: peripheral blood, taken after pregnancy. This TCR was sampled from a female donor in good health, enrolled as a control in a pregnancy study. The chain carries TRBV10-3 and TRBJ2-5; the match to TRBD1 covers 12 bases. CDR3 amino acids: CAVGTGGRETQYF. In DNA, the CDR3 is TGTGCCGTCGGGACAGGGGGCCGGGAGACCCAGTACTTC.